Below, 30 T cell receptor beta chains from the same sample are listed, as sequenced in a study of T cell changes during pregnancy in multiple sclerosis. The protocol was immunoSEQ multiplex PCR, while the TCRdb copy is restricted to in-frame clones and leaves out a portion. The profile shows 95,000 to 110,000 clones, around 93% of them singletons. The input for sequencing was peripheral blood, taken in the third trimester of pregnancy. The receptor source for this set is a female donor in good health, enrolled as a control in a pregnancy study.

This chain joins TRBV6-5 and TRBJ2-7; no definite D call. There are 12 residues in the CDR3. The V end lost 4 bases, the J end lost 5 bases, and 9 bases lay between the germline ends. CDR1 is MNHEY, CDR2 SVGAGI, per germline. CDR3 bases: TGTGCCAGCAGTTCGGGTGTAGACGAGCAGTACTTC. Translating it yields CASSSGVDEQYF.

The rearrangement joins TRBV6-6 to TRBJ1-2; D gene ambiguous. The CDR3 is 13 residues long. The V gene's germline CDR1 is MNHNY and CDR2 SVGAGI (reference sequence). Between the trimmed V and J ends, which lost 5 bases and 4 bases, there was a span of 11 bases. The CDR3 region has the DNA TGTGCCAGCAGTCCCCAAACGGGCTATGGCTACACCTTC. Its translation: CASSPQTGYGYTF.

The rearrangement joins TRBV28 to TRBJ2-2; 9 bases agree with TRBD1. J lost 4 bases, V lost 2 bases, and 5 bases had no gene match. CDR3 length equals 16 residues. Germline CDR1 is MDHEN and CDR2 is SYDVKM. In DNA form, the CDR3 reads TGTGCCAGCAGTTTAACAGGGGGCGCGGGCACCGGGGAGCTGTTTTTT. It translates to CASSLTGGAGTGELFF.

This chain joins TRBV4-3 and TRBJ2-3, with D possibly matching TRBD1 (6 bases). This CDR3 has 18 residues. CDR1 LGHNA and CDR2 YSLEER come from the germline V gene. Trimming took 0 bases from V and 2 from J, leaving 18 bases between them. The CDR3 nucleotides read TGCGCCAGCAGCCAAGATAGTGGTCAGGGGTCCTACACAGATACGCAGTATTTT. Protein product: CASSQDSGQGSYTDTQYF.

The chain couples TRBV5-1 to TRBJ2-6; 10 positions agree with TRBD1. The CDR3 is 18 amino acids. Germline lookup yields CDR1 SGHRS and CDR2 YFSETQ. The J segment lost 3 bases and the V segment lost 3 bases, leaving 9 bases of the junction unmatched. The CDR3 here is CASSWFRQGANGANVLTF. The CDR3 DNA is TGCGCCAGCAGCTGGTTCCGACAGGGGGCTAATGGGGCCAACGTCCTGACTTTC.

The chain carries TRBV4-3 and TRBJ1-6; D gene uncertain. CDR1 LGHNA and CDR2 YSLEER come from the germline V gene. Trimming took 1 base from V and 0 from J, leaving 4 bases between them. The CDR3 runs to 15 residues. CDR3 region: CASSQGSSYNSPLHF. In DNA form, the CDR3 reads TGCGCCAGCAGCCAAGGTAGCTCCTATAATTCACCCCTCCACTTT.

V gene TRBV2 combines with J gene TRBJ2-3, with D maybe TRBD1 (6 bases). Germline V CDR1 and CDR2: SNHLY, FYNNEI. The CDR3 runs 14 residues. V lost 6 bases and J lost 3, with 13 bases in between. The DNA of the CDR3 is TGTGCCAGCAGGGCCAGGGGTAGTACAGATACGCAGTATTTT. Translation gives CASRARGSTDTQYF.

This clone was observed a single time. V usage is TRBV4-1 and J usage is TRBJ2-1; 10 bases are a match to TRBD2. V dropped 1 base and J dropped 8; count of bases not matched to a gene: 5. Germline lookup yields CDR1 MGHRA and CDR2 YSYEKL. The CDR3 covers 15 residues. This CDR3 is CASSQGEGTSDEQFF. The CDR3, as DNA: TGCGCCAGCAGCCAAGGAGAGGGGACTAGCGATGAGCAGTTCTTC.

This clone was seen once. The CDR3: CASSRQGKRFDTQYF. The CDR3 DNA reads TGTGCCAGCAGTCGACAGGGGAAGAGATTTGATACGCAGTATTTT. The V and J genes are TRBV27 and TRBJ2-3; 8 positions agree with TRBD1. The CDR3 runs 15 residues. From germline, CDR1 is MNHEY and CDR2 SMNVEV (reference sequence). Trimming cost V 5 bases and J 6 bases; bases outside gene matches: 10.

The chain's CDR3 is CSVDGTGTGQPQHF. The CDR3 region has the DNA TGCAGCGTTGATGGGACAGGGACCGGACAGCCCCAGCATTTT. The rearrangement joins TRBV29-1 to TRBJ1-5, with TRBD1 identical over 9 bases. The germline V gene has CDR1 SQVTM and CDR2 ANQGSEA. There are 14 residues in the CDR3. Trimming at V came to 3 bases and at J to 7 bases, leaving 7 bases not matched to a gene.

The V and J genes are TRBV9 and TRBJ2-7, with a possible D match to TRBD2 (6 bases). V dropped 1 base and J dropped 3 bases, with 20 bases sitting between them. The CDR3 is 17 amino acids. From germline, CDR1 is SGDLS and CDR2 YYNGEE. CDR3 in amino acids: CASSVRSRDFHLYEQYF. DNA for the CDR3: TGTGCCAGCAGCGTAAGGTCAAGGGACTTTCACCTCTACGAGCAGTACTTC.

On this clone: One end of the junction is discordant with germline, which a read error may explain. V gene TRBV5-1 combines with J gene TRBJ2-5; 8 bases align to TRBD2. The V gene's germline CDR1 is SGHRS and CDR2 YFSETQ. This CDR3 is 15 amino acids long. CDR3 DNA sequence: TGCGCCAGCAGTTTGGGTAGCGGGGTTCAAGAGACCCAGTACTTC. This sequence encodes CASSLGSGVQETQYF.

The chain recombines TRBV29-1 with TRBJ1-2, with D unresolved. The CDR3 has 14 residues. Per the germline V gene, CDR1 is SQVTM and CDR2 is ANQGSEA. V dropped 0 bases and J dropped 2 bases, with 10 bases sitting between them. The DNA for the CDR3 is TGCAGCGTTGAAGAGATTCTGAGGAACTATGGCTACACCTTC. Translated: CSVEEILRNYGYTF.

J is TRBJ2-7 and V is TRBV10-3; D is uncertain. Trimming pared 0 bases from V and 5 bases from J, leaving 8 bases between. The germline gives CDR1 ENHRY, CDR2 SYGVKD. The CDR3 has 13 residues. The CDR3 protein is CAISESVGNEQYF. The CDR3 bases are TGTGCCATCAGTGAGTCGGTGGGCAACGAGCAGTACTTC.

This clone showed up just once. This chain links TRBV19 with TRBJ2-3, with 7 bases that match TRBD1. The germline CDR1 and CDR2 sequences are LNHDA and SQIVND (reference sequence). V trimming: 6 bases; J trimming: 2 bases; junction bases outside the gene matches: 5. CDR3 length equals 14 residues. CDR3 protein: CASSPRGFTDTQYF. The CDR3 nucleotides are TGTGCCAGTAGCCCCAGGGGGTTCACAGATACGCAGTATTTT.

The chain employs TRBV11-2 and TRBJ2-5; 7 nucleotides agree with TRBD1. This CDR3 comprises 15 residues. Germline V CDR1 and CDR2: SGHAT, FQNNGV. Trimming at V came to 4 bases and at J to 5 bases, leaving 10 bases not matched to a gene. CDR3 nucleotides: TGTGCCAGCAGCTCGCCCCGGACAGGTAGCGAGACCCAGTACTTC. This sequence encodes CASSSPRTGSETQYF.

This sequence joins TRBV27 and TRBJ2-2; D is possibly TRBD2 (7 bases). Germline CDR1 reads MNHEY; CDR2 reads SMNVEV (reference sequence). Between the trimmed V and J ends, which lost 2 bases and 4 bases, there was a span of 14 bases. The CDR3 loop spans 16 amino acids. CDR3 coding DNA: TGTGCCAGCAGTTTAGGCGGGGGCATGGTCACCGGGGAGCTGTTTTTT. Translation: CASSLGGGMVTGELFF.

V is TRBV7-8 and J is TRBJ1-5; D is unresolved. CDR1 and CDR2 from the germline V gene are SGHVS and FQNEAQ. Trimming pared 5 bases from V and 1 base from J, leaving 3 bases between. CDR3 length: 12 amino acids. The CDR3 DNA reads TGTGCCAGCAGCCTAAGCAATCAGCCCCAGCATTTT. It codes for CASSLSNQPQHF.

The rearrangement uses TRBV5-1 and TRBJ2-3; TRBD2 matches 9 bases. Germline V gives CDR1 SGHRS, CDR2 YFSETQ. This CDR3 comprises 16 residues. Trimming cost V 4 bases and J 4 bases; bases outside gene matches: 10. The CDR3 loop reads CASSPTGTSPADTQYF. The CDR3 nucleotides are TGCGCCAGCAGCCCGACCGGGACTAGCCCTGCAGATACGCAGTATTTT.

The sample holds a few counts of this clone. The rearrangement uses TRBV11-3 and TRBJ2-1; D gene uncertain. The CDR3 covers 11 residues. Germline assignment: CDR1 SGHNT and CDR2 YENEEA. The V end was cut by 3 bases, the J end by 7 bases, with 4 bases between. CDR3 nucleotides: TGTGCCAGCAGCTTGGAGAATGAGCAGTTCTTC. This sequence encodes CASSLENEQFF.

This chain connects TRBV27 to TRBJ2-7; 9 bases line up with TRBD2. Germline CDR1 and CDR2: MNHEY and SMNVEV (reference sequence). V lost 5 bases and J lost 1; bases outside the gene matches: 6. The CDR3 loop spans 15 amino acids. The CDR3 DNA is TGTGCCAGCAGTCGTAGCGGGGGAATATCCTACGAGCAGTACTTC. It specifies CASSRSGGISYEQYF.

The V gene is TRBV5-6, the J gene TRBJ2-1; possibly TRBD2 for D (6 bases). The V end lost 1 base, the J end lost 6 bases, and 17 bases lay between the germline ends. Germline V CDR1 and CDR2: SGHDT, YYEEEE. The CDR3 has 16 amino acids. CDR3 in amino acids: CASSLRDGTFLNEQFF. CDR3 sequence (DNA): TGTGCCAGCAGCTTGCGGGACGGGACTTTTCTCAATGAGCAGTTCTTC.

This clone was seen only once. The rearrangement uses TRBV27 and TRBJ2-2; D uncertain. The CDR3 is 13 amino acids. V lost 0 bases and J lost 4, with 3 bases in between. CDR1 and CDR2 from the germline V gene are MNHEY and SMNVEV (reference sequence). The CDR3 region is CASSLSRTGELFF. DNA for the CDR3: TGTGCCAGCAGTTTATCCCGCACCGGGGAGCTGTTTTTT.

DNA of the CDR3: TGTGCCAGTAGTATAGAATCAGGGTGGCGTCAGCCCCAGCATTTT. Its translation is CASSIESGWRQPQHF. The chain uses TRBV19 and TRBJ1-5, with a weak D call TRBD1 (5 bases). Trimming stripped 0 bases from V and 6 bases from J, with 12 bases between. The CDR3 spans 15 residues. Germline V lookup: CDR1 LNHDA, CDR2 SQIVND (reference sequence).

A remark on this clone: One end of the junction varies from germline; a read error may be responsible. The V and J genes are TRBV7-7 and TRBJ1-2, with D maybe TRBD1 (6 bases). CDR3 length: 16 amino acids. In germline, CDR1 is SSHAT, CDR2 FNYEAQ (reference sequence). CDR3 coding DNA: TGTGCTAGCAGCTCGGGGGGGGCAGGGTGGGCCTATGGCTACACCTTC. Residues: CASSSGGAGWAYGYTF.

The rearrangement uses TRBV5-1 and TRBJ1-5, with 7 bases fitting TRBD1. CDR1 and CDR2 from the germline V gene are SGHRS and YFSETQ. The CDR3 runs 15 residues. The junction had 7 bases not matched to a gene; V was cut back by 4 bases and J by 3 bases. CDR3 loop: CASSRGTEANQPQHF. CDR3 coding DNA: TGCGCCAGCAGCCGCGGGACAGAAGCCAATCAGCCCCAGCATTTT.

This chain joins TRBV10-3 and TRBJ1-5; D is unresolved. The CDR3 is 14 residues long. V was shortened by 0 bases and J by 7 bases, with 10 bases between the two germline ends. Germline CDR1 reads ENHRY; CDR2 reads SYGVKD. The CDR3 region is CAISESELFQPQHF. CDR3 nucleotide sequence: TGTGCCATCAGTGAGTCTGAACTTTTCCAGCCCCAGCATTTT.

This clone showed up just once. The chain has TRBV9 and TRBJ2-5; D call uncertain. Per the germline V gene, CDR1 is SGDLS and CDR2 is YYNGEE. V was trimmed by 0 bases and J by 5 bases, leaving 11 bases between them. CDR3 length: 14 residues. The CDR3 is CASSVGASHETQYF. CDR3 DNA sequence: TGTGCCAGCAGCGTAGGGGCATCTCATGAGACCCAGTACTTC.

This clone was observed a single time. The V and J genes are TRBV5-5 and TRBJ2-1; D gene uncertain. CDR1 and CDR2 (germline): SGHKS, YYEKEE (reference sequence). The V end lost 4 bases, the J end lost 9 bases, and 20 bases lay between the germline ends. This CDR3 is 15 amino acids long. In DNA form, the CDR3 reads TGTGCCAGCAGCCCCTCGGCTAGAACCGACGGTGAGCAGTTCTTC. As protein: CASSPSARTDGEQFF.

J is TRBJ1-6 and V is TRBV7-2, with a possible D match to TRBD1 (6 bases). The CDR3 has 15 amino acids. V was shortened by 3 bases and J by 5 bases, with 11 bases between the two germline ends. Per the germline V gene, CDR1 is SGHTA and CDR2 is FQGNSA. The CDR3 bases are TGTGCCAGCAGCTTGGGACAATGGGATAATTCACCCCTCCACTTT. It specifies CASSLGQWDNSPLHF.